Below, 21 T cell receptor beta chains from the same sample are listed, as sequenced in a study of read filtering for tumor transcriptome and immune sequencing. From approximately 430 ng of RNA, a library with molecular barcoded alpha/delta and beta/gamma adaptors was made. TCRdb re-called the reads with MiXCR, one entry per CDR3 protein. Of 50,000 to 65,000 distinct CDR3 sequences in the sample, approximately 19% are singletons; the top ten hold approximately 11%. Sequenced input: a population of CD138-negative cells sorted from bone marrow. The receptors originated from a donor aged 40 or older with multiple myeloma.

On this clonotype itself: It may be a read error: a sequence one base away is much more abundant. CDR3 bases: TGCAGTGCTAGACAAGCGGGAGGCGCCGGGGAGCTGTTTTTT. It yields the protein CSARQAGGAGELFF. The chain employs TRBV20-1 and TRBJ2-2; 9 bases are shared with TRBD2. V gave up 2 bases and J gave up 6 bases; unmatched junction bases: 4. Germline lookup yields CDR1 DFQATT and CDR2 SNEGSKA (reference sequence). CDR3 length: 14 residues.

The table lists this clonotype with many counts. This chain connects TRBV7-9 to TRBJ2-3; D gene ambiguous. The V and J ends lost 1 base and 5 bases respectively, with 10 bases between them. Germline V gives CDR1 SEHNR, CDR2 FQNEAQ (reference sequence). The CDR3 runs to 14 residues. The CDR3 bases are TGTGCCAGCAGCTTAGTTCGGGTTGGAGATACGCAGTATTTT. It yields the protein CASSLVRVGDTQYF.

This clonotype has a count of ten or more. The J gene is TRBJ1-4, the V gene TRBV9; 9 nucleotides line up with TRBD1. CDR1 and CDR2 (germline): SGDLS, YYNGEE. The CDR3 runs 16 residues. With 3 bases clipped from V and 8 bases from J, the junction kept 11 bases outside the gene matches. CDR3: CASSAALGTGNEKLFF. The CDR3 bases are TGTGCCAGCAGCGCAGCCTTGGGGACAGGGAACGAAAAACTGTTTTTT.

In its sample, this clonotype was seen many times. This chain connects TRBV3-1 to TRBJ2-1; 8 positions match TRBD2. CDR1 and CDR2 (germline): LGHDT, YNNKEL (reference sequence). The CDR3 contains 13 residues. V gave up 6 bases and J gave up 6 bases; unmatched junction bases: 4. The CDR3 DNA reads TGTGCCAGCAGGGAAGCGGGAGTCAATGAGCAGTTCTTC. Its translation: CASREAGVNEQFF.

This clonotype was seen just once. One junction end disagrees with the germline gene, perhaps due to a read error. This sequence joins TRBV7-9 and TRBJ2-2, with 7 bases fitting TRBD1. The length of the CDR3 is 16 residues. CDR1 is SEHNR and CDR2 is FQNEAQ in the germline V gene (reference sequence). This CDR3 is CASSPDRVENTGELFF. The CDR3 region has the DNA TGCGCCAGCAGCCCCGACAGGGTGGAAAACACCGGGGAGCTGTTTTTT.

This clonotype was counted ten times or more. This chain joins TRBV28 and TRBJ1-5, with D unclear. The CDR3 sequence is 15 residues long. V was trimmed by 3 bases and J by 1 base, leaving 10 bases between them. Germline CDR1 MDHEN, CDR2 SYDVKM. In nucleotides, the CDR3 is TGTGCCAGCAGTTTTGACAATAGGAGCAATCAGCCCCAGCATTTT. Residues: CASSFDNRSNQPQHF.

This clonotype was observed at least ten times. The rearrangement uses TRBV4-2 and TRBJ2-1; 10 positions agree with TRBD2. J was trimmed by 6 bases and V by 0 bases; bases with no gene match: 5. Looked up from germline, CDR1 is LGHNA and CDR2 is YNFKEQ. CDR3 length: 16 residues. The CDR3 region is CASSQEAGLASNEQFF. In DNA form, the CDR3 reads TGTGCCAGCAGCCAAGAAGCGGGACTAGCGTCCAATGAGCAGTTCTTC.

This clonotype was detected once. A clone one base away is much larger, so this may be a read error. Without the conserved terminal phenylalanine or tryptophan, this CDR3 likely stems from a read error. The rearrangement uses TRBV19 and TRBJ2-7; TRBD1 matches 9 bases. There are 13 residues in the CDR3. Germline lookup yields CDR1 LNHDA and CDR2 SQIVND (reference sequence). V dropped 7 bases and J dropped 2; count of bases not matched to a gene: 3. The CDR3 is CASTGTGTYEQYL. CDR3 nucleotide sequence: TGTGCCAGTACCGGGACAGGGACCTACGAGCAGTACCTC.

The V call is TRBV30, the J call TRBJ2-3, with 7 bases that match TRBD2. The CDR3 sequence is 15 residues long. Per the germline V gene, CDR1 is GTSNPN and CDR2 is SVGIG (reference sequence). The junction had 5 bases not matched to a gene; V was cut back by 0 bases and J by 2 bases. CDR3 sequence: CAWSVLAVYTDTQYF. The CDR3 DNA is TGTGCCTGGAGTGTCCTAGCGGTTTACACAGATACGCAGTATTTT.

This clonotype was recorded at least ten times. The rearrangement uses TRBV19 and TRBJ2-1; TRBD2 matches 9 bases. The CDR3 sequence is 18 residues long. Germline lookup yields CDR1 LNHDA and CDR2 SQIVND (reference sequence). The trim removed 5 bases at V and 2 bases at J, leaving 13 bases unmatched. In DNA form, the CDR3 reads TGTGCCAGTAGTGGACCTATAGCGGGAGACTTCACCTACAATGAGCAGTTCTTC. Residues: CASSGPIAGDFTYNEQFF.

The sample holds many counts of this clonotype. The chain joins TRBV3-1 to TRBJ2-7; no firm D call. V was trimmed by 6 bases and J by 2 bases, leaving 8 bases between them. The germline gives CDR1 LGHDT, CDR2 YNNKEL (reference sequence). CDR3 length: 12 residues. CDR3 region: CASRKDAYEQYF. CDR3 nucleotides: TGTGCCAGCAGGAAGGACGCCTACGAGCAGTACTTC.

This clonotype has a count of ten or more. The chain is built from TRBV2 and TRBJ1-2; D gene ambiguous. Germline CDR1 and CDR2: SNHLY and FYNNEI. The CDR3 length is 14 residues. V dropped 4 bases and J dropped 2 bases, with 11 bases sitting between them. CDR3 region: CASSVTRLNYGYTF. The CDR3 DNA is TGTGCCAGCAGTGTAACCAGATTAAACTATGGCTACACCTTC.

This clonotype was recorded at least ten times. The chain combines TRBV19 with TRBJ1-5, with 7 nucleotides matching TRBD1. The trim removed 7 bases at V and 1 base at J, leaving 7 bases unmatched. The length of the CDR3 is 15 residues. The germline CDR1 and CDR2 sequences are LNHDA and SQIVND (reference sequence). The CDR3 region is CASTDRDGSNQPQHF. DNA for the CDR3: TGTGCCAGTACTGACAGGGACGGCAGCAATCAGCCCCAGCATTTT.

As to this clonotype: A read error is likely, as this CDR3 ends without the conserved phenylalanine or tryptophan. The chain is built from TRBV20-1 and TRBJ2-3; D may be TRBD2 (5 bases). From germline, CDR1 is DFQATT and CDR2 SNEGSKA (reference sequence). This CDR3 has 16 amino acids. Here the CDR3 reads CSVRDVRPPGADTQYL. The CDR3 DNA reads as TGCAGTGTTAGAGATGTCAGGCCCCCCGGGGCAGATACGCAGTATCTT.

This clonotype was found a few times. The CDR3 is CASSPGTGGYEQYF. The DNA of the CDR3 is TGTGCCAGCAGTCCCGGGACAGGGGGCTACGAGCAGTACTTC. This chain links TRBV27 with TRBJ2-7; 11 nucleotides agree with TRBD1. The V and J ends lost 5 bases and 3 bases, in that order; junction bases with no gene match: 3. The CDR3 is 14 residues long. From germline, CDR1 is MNHEY and CDR2 SMNVEV (reference sequence).

This clonotype was seen many times. This chain links TRBV7-9 with TRBJ2-7; a weak D match, TRBD1 (6 bases). Deletions cut 5 bases from V and 6 bases from J, with 8 bases between. Per the germline V gene, CDR1 is SEHNR and CDR2 is FQNEAQ (reference sequence). This CDR3 region has 11 residues. CDR3 amino acids: CASSPQGEQYF. CDR3 coding DNA: TGTGCCAGCAGCCCACAGGGCGAGCAGTACTTC. The full variable domain, its missing parts supplied by reference TRBV7-9 and TRBJ2-7, is DTGVSQNPRHKITKRGQNVTFRCDPISEHNRLYWYRQTLGQGPEFLTYFQNEAQLEKSRLLSDRFSAERPKGSFSTLEIQRTEQGDSAMYLCASSPQGEQYFGPGTRLTVT.

This clonotype appeared many times. The V and J genes are TRBV5-1 and TRBJ1-1; a weak D match, TRBD1 (5 bases). V was clipped by 0 bases and J by 1 base, with 13 bases between them. Per the germline V gene, CDR1 is SGHRS and CDR2 is YFSETQ. CDR3 size: 16 residues. CDR3 loop: CASSLVGDWRNTEAFF. The CDR3, as DNA: TGCGCCAGCAGCTTGGTTGGGGACTGGAGGAACACTGAAGCTTTCTTT.

This clonotype was observed at least ten times. V usage is TRBV6-5 and J usage is TRBJ1-4, with D perhaps matching TRBD1 (5 bases). The CDR3 loop spans 14 amino acids. Germline CDR1 is MNHEY and CDR2 is SVGAGI. V lost 0 bases, J lost 8 bases, and 10 bases lay in between. The CDR3 nucleotides read TGTGCCAGCAGTTACTCGACGGGGCCGGAAAAACTGTTTTTT. Its protein is CASSYSTGPEKLFF.

This clonotype came up many times. The chain has TRBV29-1 and TRBJ1-1; 8 nucleotides line up with TRBD1. The CDR3 spans 13 residues. CDR1 is SQVTM and CDR2 is ANQGSEA in the germline V gene. Trimming took 6 bases from V and 5 from J; bases not matched to a gene: 8. CDR3 DNA: TGCAGCGTAGCTACAGGGGGAGGGACTGAAGCTTTCTTT. It specifies CSVATGGGTEAFF.

This clonotype has at least ten counts. The chain links TRBV7-3 to TRBJ2-2; the match to TRBD2 covers 7 bases. Germline CDR1 reads SGHTA; CDR2 reads FQGTGA. V shed 5 bases, J shed 2 bases, and the junction held 11 bases outside the gene matches. This CDR3 region has 17 residues. The CDR3 DNA sequence: TGTGCCAGCAGCGCTCCCTGGGGACTAATAAACACCGGGGAGCTGTTTTTT. It specifies CASSAPWGLINTGELFF.

This clonotype has ten or more counts. The rearrangement joins TRBV20-1 to TRBJ2-5; 13 bases match TRBD2. This CDR3 is built from 16 residues. Germline V gene sequence: CDR1 DFQATT, CDR2 SNEGSKA (reference sequence). The V segment lost 5 bases and the J segment 2 bases; nucleotides outside the gene matches: 8. As DNA, the CDR3 is TGCAGTGCTGCCGCAGGACTAGCGGGAGATCAAGAGACCCAGTACTTC. Protein sequence: CSAAAGLAGDQETQYF.